The entry that follows covers one T cell receptor beta chain sequence. Trimming cost V 0 bases and J 0 bases, with 15 bases left between them. This CDR3 has 16 amino acids. From germline, CDR1 is SQVTM and CDR2 ANQGSEA. The entry originates in a study of blood T cells in healthy people across ages. Through a sample-barcoded 5' primer and a J-beta primer mix, a second PCR was run for about 6 to 12 cycles. From the 5' RACE reads, TCRdb called clonotypes with MiXCR, one entry per CDR3 protein. The sample lists 700,000 to 1,000,000 distinct CDR3 sequences, approximately 48% seen once, with under 20% in the top ten.

The J gene is TRBJ2-7, the V gene TRBV29-1; possible D gene TRBD2, 7 bases. Sequencing was done on a sample of blood. This sequence originates from a man between 60 and 75 years old in good health. The CDR3 spells CSVEEYTGGLSYEQYF. The CDR3 DNA is TGCAGCGTTGAAGAGTATACGGGGGGCCTCTCCTACGAGCAGTACTTC.